The 20 T cell receptor beta chains below come from one sample, sequenced in a study of cytomegalovirus exposure and HLA in healthy donors. PCR amplification relied on 60 Vbeta primers (plus 13 Jbeta primers). The data were produced by immunoSEQ multiplex PCR, yet TCRdb's version contains in-frame clones alone and is incomplete. The data contain some 190,000 clones, around 84% of them singletons. Sequencing used PBMCs. These receptors were collected from a middle-aged man in good health and CMV-seropositive.

The chain recombines TRBV7-2 with TRBJ2-1; 8 positions agree with TRBD2. V was pared by 2 bases and J by 4 bases, with 7 bases of the junction left unmatched. Germline V gene sequence: CDR1 SGHTA, CDR2 FQGNSA. CDR3 length: 16 amino acids. The CDR3 loop is CASSLMGPSGYNEQFF. The CDR3 DNA reads TGTGCCAGCAGCTTAATGGGGCCTAGCGGGTACAATGAGCAGTTCTTC.

The chain employs TRBV18 and TRBJ2-2, with 12 nucleotides matching TRBD1. Germline V gene sequence: CDR1 KGHSH, CDR2 LQKENI. Trimming removed 4 bases from V and 7 bases from J; junction bases left unmatched: 7. CDR3 length equals 16 residues. The CDR3 spells CASSRGTGGYDGELFF. The CDR3 DNA reads TGTGCCAGCTCACGCGGGACAGGGGGCTATGACGGGGAGCTGTTTTTT.

This chain connects TRBV6-1 to TRBJ1-2; D not resolved. Deletions cut 6 bases from V and 4 bases from J, with 18 bases between. The CDR3 covers 15 residues. Germline CDR1 is MNHNS and CDR2 is SASEGT. CDR3 DNA sequence: TGTGCCAGCAGACCAGGAGGGCGTCGGGCCTATGGCTACACCTTC. Protein: CASRPGGRRAYGYTF.

V is TRBV2 and J is TRBJ1-1; the match to TRBD1 covers 7 bases. This CDR3 has 14 residues. Germline CDR1 SNHLY, CDR2 FYNNEI. Trimming at V came to 6 bases and at J to 1 base, leaving 5 bases not matched to a gene. The CDR3 loop is CASRSGTANTEAFF. The CDR3, as DNA: TGTGCCAGCAGATCAGGGACAGCGAACACTGAAGCTTTCTTT.

V gene TRBV2 combines with J gene TRBJ1-4; no firm D call. This CDR3 has 12 residues. Germline V gene data show CDR1 as SNHLY and CDR2 as FYNNEI. The V gene lost 6 bases and the J gene lost 8 bases, with 10 bases spanning the gap. CDR3 DNA sequence: TGTGCCAGCAGCGGACTTGGCGAAAAACTGTTTTTT. This translates into CASSGLGEKLFF.

This clone has just one count. This chain links TRBV2 with TRBJ2-7, with 10 positions matching TRBD1. Germline V gene sequence: CDR1 SNHLY, CDR2 FYNNEI. The V and J ends lost 8 bases and 5 bases, in that order; junction bases with no gene match: 6. The CDR3 length is 13 residues. In DNA form, the CDR3 reads TGTGCCAGCCTCCGGGACAGGGGCCACGAGCAGTACTTC. Translated, it gives CASLRDRGHEQYF. Variable domain in full (rest from reference TRBV2 and TRBJ2-7): EPEVTQTPSHQVTQMGQEVILRCVPISNHLYFYWYRQILGQKVEFLVSFYNNEISEKSEIFDDQFSVERPDGSNFTLKIRSTKLEDSAMYFCASLRDRGHEQYFGPGTRLTVT.

CDR3 nucleotide sequence: TGTGCCAGCAGCTCGGGACTAGCCCCGGAGACCCAGTACTTC. It is translated as CASSSGLAPETQYF. V usage is TRBV7-9 and J usage is TRBJ2-5; 9 positions match TRBD2. The CDR3 runs to 14 residues. In germline, CDR1 is SEHNR, CDR2 FQNEAQ (reference sequence). With V trimmed by 4 bases and J by 5 bases, 5 bases remained unmatched. The full variable domain, completed using reference TRBV7-9 and TRBJ2-5, is DTGVSQNPRHKITKRGQNVTFRCDPISEHNRLYWYRQTLGQGPEFLTYFQNEAQLEKSRLLSDRFSAERPKGSFSTLEIQRTEQGDSAMYLCASSSGLAPETQYFGPGTRLLVL.

The rearrangement links TRBV28 to TRBJ2-1; D is undetermined. The CDR3 spans 12 residues. The germline V gene has CDR1 MDHEN and CDR2 SYDVKM. V dropped 8 bases and J dropped 2 bases, with 7 bases sitting between them. The CDR3 loop reads CASGIPYNEQFF. The CDR3 nucleotides read TGTGCCAGCGGCATACCCTACAATGAGCAGTTCTTC.

This clone was seen only once. In DNA form, the CDR3 reads TGTGCCAGTAGTTCCCCTCGGGGCGGGGGCAGGGAGACCCAGTACTTC. Its translation: CASSSPRGGGRETQYF. V is TRBV19 and J is TRBJ2-5; possibly TRBD2 for D (7 bases). This CDR3 is 16 amino acids long. Trimming removed 5 bases at V and 5 bases at J, with 21 bases between. Germline V gene lookup returns CDR1 LNHDA and CDR2 SQIVND (reference sequence). The variable domain in full, completed from reference TRBV19 and TRBJ2-5, reads DGGITQSPKYLFRKEGQNVTLSCEQNLNHDAMYWYRQDPGQGLRLIYYSQIVNDFQKGDIAEGYSVSREKKESFPLTVTSAQKNPTAFYLCASSSPRGGGRETQYFGPGTRLLVL.

V usage is TRBV5-1 and J usage is TRBJ2-1, with D maybe TRBD2 (6 bases). This CDR3 comprises 15 residues. Germline V CDR1 and CDR2: SGHRS, YFSETQ. Trimming shortened V by 0 bases and J by 7 bases, and 14 bases separated the two germline ends. CDR3 protein: CASSLAPSAGNEQFF. As DNA, the CDR3 is TGCGCCAGCAGCTTGGCCCCTAGCGCAGGAAATGAGCAGTTCTTC.

The chain is built from TRBV5-1 and TRBJ2-2; TRBD2 matches 7 bases. CDR1 is SGHRS and CDR2 is YFSETQ in the germline V gene. This CDR3 is 17 amino acids long. The J segment lost 0 bases and the V segment lost 4 bases, leaving 9 bases of the junction unmatched. CDR3 amino acids: CASSHRREGSNTGELFF. DNA of the CDR3: TGCGCCAGCAGCCACAGGAGGGAGGGATCGAACACCGGGGAGCTGTTTTTT.

The chain couples TRBV28 to TRBJ2-7; possibly TRBD1 for D (6 bases). This CDR3 has 11 residues. The germline V gene has CDR1 MDHEN and CDR2 SYDVKM. The V end was cut by 6 bases, the J end by 7 bases, with 10 bases between. CDR3 sequence (DNA): TGTGCCAGCAGGGACAGATGGGAGCAGTACTTC. This codes for CASRDRWEQYF.

This clone has only a few counts. The rearrangement links TRBV4-3 to TRBJ1-5, with D possibly matching TRBD1 (5 bases). This CDR3 comprises 15 residues. Germline loops: CDR1 LGHNA, CDR2 YSLEER. The ends were cut back, 0 bases at V and 3 bases at J, with 9 bases in the middle. The CDR3 spells CASSQEPRANQPQHF. Written as DNA, the CDR3 is TGCGCCAGCAGCCAAGAACCCAGGGCCAATCAGCCCCAGCATTTT.

The chain employs TRBV7-2 and TRBJ1-3; 8 bases match TRBD1. This CDR3 is built from 14 residues. Germline CDR1 reads SGHTA; CDR2 reads FQGNSA. V shed 1 base and J 10 bases; nucleotides not matched to a gene: 6. CDR3 DNA: TGTGCCAGCAGCTTAGGACAGGGGTGGGATACCATATATTTT. This gives the protein CASSLGQGWDTIYF.

The J gene is TRBJ2-3, the V gene TRBV19, with TRBD1 identical over 10 bases. The length of the CDR3 is 15 residues. V trimming: 6 bases; J trimming: 6 bases; junction bases outside the gene matches: 9. Germline CDR1 is LNHDA and CDR2 is SQIVND (reference sequence). The chain's CDR3 is CASRDLTGGGDTQYF. The CDR3 bases are TGTGCCAGTAGGGATCTGACAGGGGGCGGGGATACGCAGTATTTT.

On this clone: The junction shows a germline mismatch at one end, possibly a read error. CDR3 sequence: CTSNSWAGEIYGYTF. Written as DNA, the CDR3 is TGTACCAGCAATAGTTGGGCAGGGGAAATCTATGGCTACACCTTC. The rearrangement uses TRBV5-6 and TRBJ1-2, with D tentatively TRBD1 (6 bases). CDR1 is SGHDT and CDR2 is YYEEEE in the germline V gene. The CDR3 loop spans 15 amino acids.

V gene TRBV9 combines with J gene TRBJ1-1; TRBD1 matches at 9 bases. Germline V CDR1 and CDR2: SGDLS, YYNGEE. V lost 4 bases and J lost 1; bases outside the gene matches: 5. The CDR3 loop spans 15 amino acids. CDR3 sequence: CASSPRDRANTEAFF. DNA of the CDR3: TGTGCCAGCAGCCCCCGGGACAGGGCGAACACTGAAGCTTTCTTT.

The rearrangement joins TRBV7-2 to TRBJ2-7; D unclear. The germline V and J ends were trimmed by 5 bases and 0 bases, with 8 bases remaining between them. Germline V gene lookup returns CDR1 SGHTA and CDR2 FQGNSA. The CDR3 length is 13 residues. CDR3 bases: TGTGCCAGCAGCCCGGGTCTCTCCTACGAGCAGTACTTC. It specifies CASSPGLSYEQYF.

This clone was seen once. The chain has TRBV6-1 and TRBJ2-7, with a tentative D call TRBD2 (5 bases). This CDR3 region has 15 residues. Germline CDR1 reads MNHNS; CDR2 reads SASEGT. The germline V and J ends were trimmed by 6 bases and 0 bases, with 15 bases remaining between them. In DNA, the CDR3 is TGTGCCAGCAGGTGGACGGGGTCGAGCTCCTACGAGCAGTACTTC. This codes for CASRWTGSSSYEQYF.

This clone occurred a few times. This chain uses TRBV7-9 with TRBJ2-3, with TRBD2 matching over 8 bases. CDR3 length: 16 residues. V was pared by 5 bases and J by 0 bases, with 7 bases of the junction left unmatched. Germline values: CDR1 SEHNR, CDR2 FQNEAQ (reference sequence). Here the CDR3 reads CASSTLAGISTDTQYF. The CDR3 region has the DNA TGTGCCAGCAGCACCTTAGCGGGAATTAGCACAGATACGCAGTATTTT.